The 10 T cell receptor beta chains given below trace back to one sample, sequenced in a study of blood T cell repertoires in COVID-19. The protocol was immunoSEQ multiplex PCR, while the TCRdb copy is restricted to in-frame clones and leaves out a portion. The sample holds fewer than 300,000 clones; about nine tenths are singletons and the top ten take roughly 15%. Sample: PBMCs or T cells enriched from blood (not recorded which). The receptors were gathered from a man younger than 30 who had recovered from COVID-19.

CDR3 DNA: TGTGCCAGCAGCTTCTCGAACACCGGGGAGCTGTTTTTT. Amino acids: CASSFSNTGELFF. The chain joins TRBV11-3 to TRBJ2-2, with D uncertain. V lost 3 bases to trimming and J lost 0 bases, with 2 bases between them. The CDR3 is 13 amino acids. Germline V lookup: CDR1 SGHNT, CDR2 YENEEA.

This clone was seen once. The genes are TRBV11-2 and TRBJ1-1, with D possibly TRBD1 on 6 matching bases. The germline gives CDR1 SGHAT, CDR2 FQNNGV. V shed 5 bases and J shed 0 bases, with 13 bases lying between them. This CDR3 has 15 residues. DNA for the CDR3: TGTGCCAGCAGCGCCCAGGGGATTTTGAACACTGAAGCTTTCTTT. As protein: CASSAQGILNTEAFF.

This rearrangement joins TRBV5-1 to TRBJ1-1; D uncertain. This CDR3 is built from 12 residues. Germline V gene sequence: CDR1 SGHRS, CDR2 YFSETQ. Trimming left V 5 bases short and J 0 bases short, with 5 bases between. In nucleotides, the CDR3 is TGCGCCAGCAGAAGCTTGAACACTGAAGCTTTCTTT. Encoded protein: CASRSLNTEAFF.

The rearrangement uses TRBV2 and TRBJ1-6; 8 nucleotides agree with TRBD1. With 1 base clipped from V and 7 bases from J, the junction kept 6 bases outside the gene matches. CDR1 is SNHLY and CDR2 is FYNNEI in the germline V gene. The CDR3 has 16 amino acids. CDR3 region: CASSEEAGGRNSPLHF. The CDR3, as DNA: TGTGCCAGCAGTGAAGAGGCAGGGGGCCGCAATTCACCCCTCCACTTT. The whole variable domain, remainder taken from reference TRBV2 and TRBJ1-6, is EPEVTQTPSHQVTQMGQEVILRCVPISNHLYFYWYRQILGQKVEFLVSFYNNEISEKSEIFDDQFSVERPDGSNFTLKIRSTKLEDSAMYFCASSEEAGGRNSPLHFGNGTRLTVT.

The chain joins TRBV11-2 to TRBJ2-7, with 10 positions matching TRBD2. After removal of 4 bases from V and 3 bases from J, the junction contained 3 bases not matched to a gene. CDR1 is SGHAT, CDR2 FQNNGV, per germline. This CDR3 has 14 residues. This CDR3 reads CASSSIAGGYEQYF. CDR3 DNA: TGTGCCAGCAGCTCGATAGCGGGAGGCTACGAGCAGTACTTC.

V and J are TRBV7-9 and TRBJ2-1, with TRBD1 matching 11 bases. The CDR3 contains 15 residues. V shed 6 bases, J shed 7 bases, and the junction held 8 bases outside the gene matches. Germline V gives CDR1 SEHNR, CDR2 FQNEAQ (reference sequence). As DNA, the CDR3 is TGTGCCAGCAGTCACCGGGACAGGGGGTCTAATGAGCAGTTCTTC. It encodes CASSHRDRGSNEQFF.

The J gene is TRBJ2-1, the V gene TRBV5-6, with D unclear. Germline assignment: CDR1 SGHDT and CDR2 YYEEEE. The CDR3 covers 13 residues. Trimming pared 0 bases from V and 9 bases from J, leaving 10 bases between. Here the CDR3 reads CASSLAVAVEQFF. In DNA form, the CDR3 reads TGTGCCAGCAGCTTGGCTGTTGCGGTTGAGCAGTTCTTC.

Only a few counts were recorded for this clone. This CDR3 is CASSPLQGGGYTF. The DNA for the CDR3 is TGTGCCAGCAGCCCCCTCCAGGGAGGAGGCTACACCTTC. This chain joins TRBV3-1 (or the pseudogene TRBV3-2) and TRBJ1-2, with D perhaps matching TRBD1 (5 bases). Deletions cut 4 bases from V and 8 bases from J, with 14 bases between. The CDR3 extends over 13 amino acids. Germline CDR1 reads LGHDT; CDR2 reads YNNKEL (reference sequence).

Here the CDR3 DNA reads TGTGCCAGTAGTCAGGGGCCTACGAACACCGGGGAGCTGTTTTTT. The encoded protein is CASSQGPTNTGELFF. J is TRBJ2-2 and V is TRBV19, with D possibly matching TRBD1 (6 bases). The germline V gene has CDR1 LNHDA and CDR2 SQIVND (reference sequence). CDR3 length: 15 residues. Between the trimmed V and J ends, which lost 5 bases and 0 bases, there was a span of 10 bases.

This chain joins TRBV27 and TRBJ1-2; 7 nucleotides line up with TRBD1. V shed 6 bases, J shed 7 bases, and the junction held 8 bases outside the gene matches. This CDR3 spans 13 amino acids. Germline loops: CDR1 MNHEY, CDR2 SMNVEV (reference sequence). CDR3 residues: CASRPTGMGGYTF. CDR3 sequence (DNA): TGTGCCAGCAGGCCGACAGGGATGGGTGGCTACACCTTC.